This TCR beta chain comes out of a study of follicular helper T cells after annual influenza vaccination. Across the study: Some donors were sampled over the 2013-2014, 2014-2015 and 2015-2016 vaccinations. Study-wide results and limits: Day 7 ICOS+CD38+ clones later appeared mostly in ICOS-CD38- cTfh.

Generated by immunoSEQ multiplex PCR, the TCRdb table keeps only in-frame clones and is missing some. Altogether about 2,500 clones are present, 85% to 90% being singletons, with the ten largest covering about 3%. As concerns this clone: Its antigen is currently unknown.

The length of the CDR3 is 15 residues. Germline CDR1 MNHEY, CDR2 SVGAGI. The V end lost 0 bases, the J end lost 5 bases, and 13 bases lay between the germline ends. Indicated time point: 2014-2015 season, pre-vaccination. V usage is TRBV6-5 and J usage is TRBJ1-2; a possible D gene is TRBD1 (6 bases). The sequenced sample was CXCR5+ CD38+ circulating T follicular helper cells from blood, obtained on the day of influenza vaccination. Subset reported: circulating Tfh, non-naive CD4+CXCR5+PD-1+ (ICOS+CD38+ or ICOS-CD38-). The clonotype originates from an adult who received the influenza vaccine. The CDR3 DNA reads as TGTGCCAGCAGTTACTCCGGCAGGGGCGAATATGGCTACACCTTC. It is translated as CASSYSGRGEYGYTF.